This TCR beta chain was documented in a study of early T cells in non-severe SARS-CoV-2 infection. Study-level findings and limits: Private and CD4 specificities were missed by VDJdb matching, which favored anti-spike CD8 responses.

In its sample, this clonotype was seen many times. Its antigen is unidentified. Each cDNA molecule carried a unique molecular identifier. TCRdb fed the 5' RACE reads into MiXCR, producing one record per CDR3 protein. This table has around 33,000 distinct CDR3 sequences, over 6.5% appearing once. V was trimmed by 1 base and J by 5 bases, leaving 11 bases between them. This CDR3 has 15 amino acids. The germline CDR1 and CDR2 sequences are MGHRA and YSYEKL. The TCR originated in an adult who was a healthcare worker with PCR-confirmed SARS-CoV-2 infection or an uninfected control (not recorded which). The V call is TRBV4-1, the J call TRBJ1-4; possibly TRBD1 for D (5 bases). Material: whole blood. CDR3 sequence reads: CASSQVPGRNEKLFF. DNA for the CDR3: TGCGCCAGCAGCCAAGTTCCGGGACGGAATGAAAAACTGTTTTTT.